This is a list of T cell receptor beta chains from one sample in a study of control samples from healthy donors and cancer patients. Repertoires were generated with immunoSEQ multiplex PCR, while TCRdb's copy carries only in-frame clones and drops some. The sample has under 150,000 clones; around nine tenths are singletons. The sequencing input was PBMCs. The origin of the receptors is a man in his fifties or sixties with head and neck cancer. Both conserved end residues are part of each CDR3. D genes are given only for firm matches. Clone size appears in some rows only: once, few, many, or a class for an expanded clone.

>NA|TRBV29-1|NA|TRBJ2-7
TGCAGCGTTTTCTCCGGAGCCTACGAGCAGTACTTC
CSVFSGAYEQYF
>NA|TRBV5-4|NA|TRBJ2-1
TGTGCCAGCAGCTTTGGGCTAGGAGGAGGGGTTTCTAATGAGCAGTTCTTC
CASSFGLGGGVSNEQFF
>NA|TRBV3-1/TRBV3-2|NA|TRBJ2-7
TGTGCCAGCAGCCCCAGCTCCTACGAGCAGTACTTC
CASSPSSYEQYF
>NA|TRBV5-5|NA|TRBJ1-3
TGTGCCAGCAGCTTGTGGGGGGGAGACACCATATATTTT
CASSLWGGDTIYF
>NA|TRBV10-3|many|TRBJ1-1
TGTGCCATCAGTGAGTTCACACAAGCTTTCTTT
CAISEFTQAFF
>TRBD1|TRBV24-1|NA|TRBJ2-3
TGTGCCACCAGTGACCTGGACAGGGCGGTTGTGTATTTT
CATSDLDRAVVYF
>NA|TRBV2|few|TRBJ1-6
TGTGCCAGCAACCCCCAGAGCTCCTATAATTCACCCCTCCACTTT
CASNPQSSYNSPLHF
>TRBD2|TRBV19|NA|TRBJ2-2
TGTGCCAGTAGTATAGGTGAACTAGCGGGAGGGACTCCCGGGGAGCTGTTTTTT
CASSIGELAGGTPGELFF
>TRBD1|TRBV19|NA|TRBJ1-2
TGTGCCAGTAGGATATCGACCGGGACAGGGACCGACTATGGCTACACCTTC
CASRISTGTGTDYGYTF
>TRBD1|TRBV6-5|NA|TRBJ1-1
TGTGCCAGCGTATGGGACAGGGGTGAAGCTTTCTTT
CASVWDRGEAFF
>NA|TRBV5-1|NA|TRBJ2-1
TGCGCCAGCAGCTTGTGGAGTGCCAATGAGCAGTTCTTC
CASSLWSANEQFF
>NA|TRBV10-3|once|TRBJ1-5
TGTGCCAGCAGGGACGTTAAGGATCAGCCCCAGCATTTT
CASRDVKDQPQHF
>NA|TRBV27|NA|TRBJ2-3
TGTGCCAGCAGTTACTGGGGCACAGATACGCAGTATTTT
CASSYWGTDTQYF
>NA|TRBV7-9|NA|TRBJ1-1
TGTGCCAGCAGCCCCATCCTATGGGGGGAAGTTAGAGGTAACACTGAAGCTTTCTTT
CASSPILWGEVRGNTEAFF